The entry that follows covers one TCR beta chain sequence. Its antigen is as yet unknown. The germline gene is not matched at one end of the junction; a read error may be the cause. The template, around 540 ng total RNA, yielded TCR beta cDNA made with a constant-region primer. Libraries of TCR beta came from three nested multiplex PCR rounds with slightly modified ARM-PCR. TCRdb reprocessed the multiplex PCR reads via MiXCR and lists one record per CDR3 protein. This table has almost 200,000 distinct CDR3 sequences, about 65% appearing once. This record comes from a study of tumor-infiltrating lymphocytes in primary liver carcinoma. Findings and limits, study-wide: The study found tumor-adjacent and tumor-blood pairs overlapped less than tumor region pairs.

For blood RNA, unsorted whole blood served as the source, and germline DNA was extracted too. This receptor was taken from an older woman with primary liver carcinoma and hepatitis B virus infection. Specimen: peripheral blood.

In DNA, the CDR3 is TGTGCCAGCAGTTTCAGTAATTCAGCCCTCCACTTC. The encoded protein is CASSFSNSALHF. The chain employs TRBV12-3 or TRBV12-4 and TRBJ1-6; D remains ambiguous. The CDR3 runs 12 residues.